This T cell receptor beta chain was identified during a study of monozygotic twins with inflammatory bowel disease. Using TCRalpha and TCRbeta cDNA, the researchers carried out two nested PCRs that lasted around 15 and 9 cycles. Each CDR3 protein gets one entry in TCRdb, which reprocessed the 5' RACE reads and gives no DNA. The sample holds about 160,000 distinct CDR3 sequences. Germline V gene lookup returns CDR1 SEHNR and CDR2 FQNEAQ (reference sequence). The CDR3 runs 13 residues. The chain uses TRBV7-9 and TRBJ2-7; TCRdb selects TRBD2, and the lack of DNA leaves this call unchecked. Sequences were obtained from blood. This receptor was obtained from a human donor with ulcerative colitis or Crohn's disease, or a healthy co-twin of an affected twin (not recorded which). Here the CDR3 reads CASGRSGREEQYF.